Listed here are 29 T cell receptor beta chains from one sample, sequenced in a study of blood T cell repertoires in COVID-19. The method was immunoSEQ multiplex PCR; TCRdb's version includes in-frame clones alone and lacks a portion of them. This sample has about 240,000 clones, with around 83% found just once. Sequencing used peripheral blood. These receptors all stem from a woman between 18 and 29 years old with acute or convalescent COVID-19.

In this sample, this clone turned up once. The V and J genes are TRBV29-1 and TRBJ2-7; D remains ambiguous. This CDR3 has 13 residues. Germline CDR1 reads SQVTM; CDR2 reads ANQGSEA. V was cut by 4 bases and J by 5 bases, with 15 bases left in between. CDR3 coding DNA: TGCAGCGTTGCTCGCTCGGGTTTTAACGAGCAGTACTTC. It yields the protein CSVARSGFNEQYF.

The gene calls are TRBV7-9 and TRBJ2-5; D remains unclear. Germline-derived CDR1 and CDR2 are SEHNR and FQNEAQ (reference sequence). The ends were cut back, 0 bases at V and 2 bases at J, with 13 bases in the middle. The CDR3 is made up of 16 amino acids. CDR3 DNA: TGTGCCAGCAGCTTAGCGCTAGGAGCCGGGCAAGAGACCCAGTACTTC. It specifies CASSLALGAGQETQYF.

This clone turned up a few times. The chain couples TRBV2 to TRBJ1-4; TRBD1 matches at 8 bases. Germline CDR1 and CDR2: SNHLY and FYNNEI. V trimming: 5 bases; J trimming: 0 bases; junction bases outside the gene matches: 5. The CDR3 runs 16 residues. The CDR3 is CASSRDRISTNEKLFF. CDR3 DNA: TGTGCCAGCAGTAGGGACAGGATATCAACTAATGAAAAACTGTTTTTT.

This chain uses TRBV28 with TRBJ1-5, with D unclear. Germline lookup yields CDR1 MDHEN and CDR2 SYDVKM. CDR3 length equals 14 residues. The V end lost 4 bases, the J end lost 0 bases, and 7 bases lay between the germline ends. In nucleotides, the CDR3 is TGTGCCAGCAGTTCAGACACTAGCAATCAGCCCCAGCATTTT. Protein product: CASSSDTSNQPQHF.

At least ten counts were recorded for this clone. The chain uses TRBV5-1 and TRBJ2-2; no clear D. The CDR3 loop spans 12 amino acids. Germline V gene data show CDR1 as SGHRS and CDR2 as YFSETQ. Trimming pared 0 bases from V and 7 bases from J, leaving 4 bases between. In DNA form, the CDR3 reads TGCGCCAGCAGCTTGGCTAGCGGGGAGCTGTTTTTT. Protein sequence: CASSLASGELFF.

This clone was seen a handful of times. The chain uses TRBV5-8 and TRBJ2-1; D perhaps matches TRBD1 (5 bases). The ends were cut back, 4 bases at V and 0 bases at J, with 11 bases in the middle. This CDR3 contains 15 residues. Germline values: CDR1 SGHTS, CDR2 YDEGEE. CDR3: CASSAEQGSYNEQFF. The CDR3 nucleotides are TGTGCCAGCAGCGCCGAGCAGGGCTCCTACAATGAGCAGTTCTTC.

The rearrangement links TRBV12-3 or TRBV12-4 to TRBJ1-1; D is possibly TRBD1 (6 bases). The CDR3 spans 13 residues. With 1 base removed from V and 10 bases from J, the gap between germline ends came to 13 bases. CDR3 in amino acids: CASSLDRELAAFF. CDR3 sequence (DNA): TGTGCCAGCAGTTTAGACAGGGAGTTAGCAGCTTTCTTT.

This chain joins TRBV10-3 and TRBJ2-5, with TRBD1 matching over 12 bases. Germline CDR1 ENHRY, CDR2 SYGVKD. The CDR3 covers 16 residues. Trimming took 0 bases from V and 5 from J; bases not matched to a gene: 4. CDR3 residues: CAISESGQGARETQYF. The CDR3 coding sequence is TGTGCCATCAGTGAGTCGGGACAGGGGGCTAGGGAGACCCAGTACTTC.

J is TRBJ1-4 and V is TRBV18, with 7 nucleotides matching TRBD1. Germline V lookup: CDR1 KGHSH, CDR2 LQKENI. V trimming: 5 bases; J trimming: 2 bases; junction bases outside the gene matches: 8. The CDR3 has 16 residues. This chain's CDR3 is CASSSESTGTNEKLFF. The CDR3 coding sequence is TGTGCCAGCTCATCGGAGTCGACAGGGACTAATGAAAAACTGTTTTTT.

This clone was counted once. The chain couples TRBV30 to TRBJ2-3, with D tentatively TRBD2 (6 bases). The germline V gene has CDR1 GTSNPN and CDR2 SVGIG (reference sequence). The CDR3 covers 14 residues. Trimming cost V 2 bases and J 2 bases, with 11 bases left between them. CDR3 sequence reads: CAWSPGGSTDTQYF. CDR3 coding DNA: TGTGCCTGGAGTCCCGGGGGATCCACAGATACGCAGTATTTT.

The chain recombines TRBV11-2 with TRBJ1-2; possibly TRBD1 for D (5 bases). CDR1 SGHAT and CDR2 FQNNGV come from the germline V gene. The CDR3 spans 14 residues. V was pared by 3 bases and J by 8 bases, with 16 bases between. CDR3 amino acids: CASSLGPEKEGYTF. Written as DNA, the CDR3 is TGTGCCAGCAGCTTGGGGCCCGAGAAGGAAGGCTACACCTTC. The whole variable domain, filled in from reference TRBV11-2 and TRBJ1-2, reads EAGVAQSPRYKIIEKRQSVAFWCNPISGHATLYWYQQILGQGPKLLIQFQNNGVVDDSQLPKDRFSAERLKGVDSTLKIQPAKLEDSAVYLCASSLGPEKEGYTFGSGTRLTVV.

The rearrangement joins TRBV6-6 to TRBJ1-1, with D hard to call. In germline, CDR1 is MNHNY, CDR2 SVGAGI (reference sequence). Trimming removed 7 bases from V and 1 base from J, with 10 bases in between. CDR3 size: 13 residues. CDR3 amino acids: CASNQQKNTEAFF. The CDR3 DNA sequence: TGTGCCAGCAACCAACAGAAGAACACTGAAGCTTTCTTT.

This clone was detected only a few times. This chain connects TRBV7-9 to TRBJ2-1, with TRBD2 matching 12 bases. Germline-derived CDR1 and CDR2 are SEHNR and FQNEAQ (reference sequence). V lost 5 bases to trimming and J lost 7 bases; unmatched junction nucleotides: 12. This CDR3 spans 17 amino acids. DNA of the CDR3: TGTGCCAGCAGCCGACTAGCGGGAGTTCCTGCGAATAATGAGCAGTTCTTC. Translation: CASSRLAGVPANNEQFF.

This clone appeared once. V is TRBV25-1 and J is TRBJ2-7; D may be TRBD2 (6 bases). Trimming shortened V by 4 bases and J by 2 bases, and 21 bases separated the two germline ends. This CDR3 has 17 residues. Per germline, CDR1 MGHDK and CDR2 SYGVNS. In nucleotides, the CDR3 is TGTGCCAGCAGTGGGAGTGTCCTAGCGAAAGAAACCTACGAGCAGTACTTC. Translation gives CASSGSVLAKETYEQYF.

This chain joins TRBV19 and TRBJ1-4; TRBD1 agrees at 7 bases. V lost 3 bases, J lost 5 bases, and 6 bases stayed unmatched. Per germline, CDR1 LNHDA and CDR2 SQIVND (reference sequence). The CDR3 is 15 amino acids. The CDR3 DNA reads TGTGCCAGTAGTATTCTGGGGACAGCGAATGAAAAACTGTTTTTT. It yields the protein CASSILGTANEKLFF.

The gene calls are TRBV7-8 and TRBJ2-5; D remains ambiguous. The ends were cut back, 1 base at V and 1 base at J, with 7 bases in the middle. Germline lookup yields CDR1 SGHVS and CDR2 FQNEAQ. The CDR3 covers 14 residues. The DNA of the CDR3 is TGTGCCAGCAGCTTAGTTGTGGCCCAAGAGACCCAGTACTTC. This codes for CASSLVVAQETQYF. The entire variable domain, with the rest obtained from reference TRBV7-8 and TRBJ2-5, is as follows: GAGVSQSPRYKVAKRGQDVALRCDPISGHVSLFWYQQALGQGPEFLTYFQNEAQLDKSGLPSDRFFAERPEGSVSTLKIQRTQQEDSAVYLCASSLVVAQETQYFGPGTRLLVL.

The chain joins TRBV7-2 to TRBJ2-5; tentatively, D is TRBD2 (7 bases). The CDR3 totals 14 residues. Germline CDR1 reads SGHTA; CDR2 reads FQGNSA. Trimming removed 3 bases at V and 4 bases at J, with 12 bases between. The CDR3 DNA follows: TGTGCCAGCAGCTTGCGGGGGCGCCCAGAGACCCAGTACTTC. Its protein is CASSLRGRPETQYF.

J is TRBJ2-1 and V is TRBV28; 8 nucleotides align to TRBD2. The J segment lost 2 bases and the V segment lost 8 bases, leaving 26 bases of the junction unmatched. Germline V gene sequence: CDR1 MDHEN, CDR2 SYDVKM. This CDR3 comprises 21 residues. The chain's CDR3 is CASPTHTSGEPPGSTYNEQFF. The CDR3 DNA follows: TGTGCCAGCCCCACCCACACTAGCGGCGAGCCTCCCGGATCCACCTACAATGAGCAGTTCTTC.

The chain employs TRBV6-5 and TRBJ2-2, with D maybe TRBD2 (6 bases). The CDR3 is 15 amino acids. V shed 10 bases and J shed 2 bases, with 17 bases lying between them. Germline CDR1 is MNHEY and CDR2 is SVGAGI. For the CDR3, the DNA is TGTGCCACTACGGGACTTTCCCTCAACACCGGGGAGCTGTTTTTT. Protein sequence: CATTGLSLNTGELFF.

The rearrangement uses TRBV4-2 and TRBJ2-3; TRBD2 matches 8 bases. The V gene end was trimmed by 2 bases and the J gene end by 0 bases; junction bases not matched to a gene: 7. Germline-derived CDR1 and CDR2 are LGHNA and YNFKEQ. The CDR3 is 17 residues long. CDR3 region: CASSQIGSGKSTDTQYF. CDR3 coding DNA: TGTGCCAGCAGCCAAATCGGTAGCGGGAAAAGCACAGATACGCAGTATTTT.

The J gene is TRBJ2-7, the V gene TRBV14; the D gene is possibly TRBD2 (6 bases). The CDR3 extends over 13 amino acids. The germline V and J ends were trimmed by 4 bases and 6 bases, with 13 bases remaining between them. Germline V CDR1 and CDR2: SGHDN, FVKESK. The CDR3 coding sequence is TGTGCCAGCAGCCCTCGCGTCGGGGGCGAGCAGTACTTC. Translating gives CASSPRVGGEQYF. The full variable domain, completed using reference TRBV14 and TRBJ2-7, is EAGVTQFPSHSVIEKGQTVTLRCDPISGHDNLYWYRRVMGKEIKFLLHFVKESKQDESGMPNNRFLAERTGGTYSTLKVQPAELEDSGVYFCASSPRVGGEQYFGPGTRLTVT.

The V call is TRBV7-3, the J call TRBJ2-1; D might be TRBD2 (6 bases). The CDR3 runs to 16 residues. The germline V gene has CDR1 SGHTA and CDR2 FQGTGA. V gave up 0 bases and J gave up 8 bases, with 17 bases separating them. CDR3 coding DNA: TGTGCCAGCAGCTTAACACTCGGGACTCCATTCGATGAGCAGTTCTTC. It codes for CASSLTLGTPFDEQFF.

The chain recombines TRBV25-1 with TRBJ1-1; no firm D call. CDR1 is MGHDK and CDR2 is SYGVNS in the germline V gene. The V end was cut by 4 bases, the J end by 0 bases, with 21 bases between. The CDR3 contains 18 residues. CDR3 protein: CASSGQPVAQVMNTEAFF. In DNA, the CDR3 is TGTGCCAGCAGTGGTCAGCCCGTGGCGCAGGTCATGAACACTGAAGCTTTCTTT.

The CDR3 protein is CASSVVEALPGEQYF. The DNA for the CDR3 is TGTGCCAGCAGCGTAGTAGAAGCTTTGCCTGGCGAGCAGTACTTC. The J gene is TRBJ2-7, the V gene TRBV9; D not certain. Trimming left V 0 bases short and J 6 bases short, with 16 bases between. Germline assignment: CDR1 SGDLS and CDR2 YYNGEE. The CDR3 has 15 amino acids.

The CDR3 spells CASSFIGRGQPQHF. The DNA for the CDR3 is TGTGCCAGCAGTTTCATCGGCAGGGGGCAACCCCAGCATTTT. The V call is TRBV27, the J call TRBJ1-5, with 8 nucleotides matching TRBD1. The germline V gene encodes CDR1 MNHEY and CDR2 SMNVEV (reference sequence). The V gene end was trimmed by 3 bases and the J gene end by 10 bases; junction bases not matched to a gene: 8. The CDR3 extends over 14 amino acids.

This clone came up a few times. V gene TRBV6-5 combines with J gene TRBJ2-3, with TRBD2 as a possible D gene (6 bases). The CDR3 is 14 amino acids. CDR1 and CDR2 from the germline V gene are MNHEY and SVGAGI. Trimming cost V 5 bases and J 2 bases, with 11 bases left between them. The CDR3 bases are TGTGCCAGCAGTCGAGGACTACTCACAGATACGCAGTATTTT. Translated: CASSRGLLTDTQYF.

The rearrangement links TRBV5-1 to TRBJ2-5; 7 positions agree with TRBD1. V lost 4 bases to trimming and J lost 5 bases; unmatched junction nucleotides: 8. This CDR3 is built from 14 residues. Germline loops: CDR1 SGHRS, CDR2 YFSETQ. The CDR3 spells CASSIGQARETQYF. In nucleotides, the CDR3 is TGCGCCAGCAGCATCGGACAGGCCAGGGAGACCCAGTACTTC.

Only a few counts were recorded for this clone. The chain uses TRBV6-2 or TRBV6-3 and TRBJ1-2; D possibly corresponds to TRBD1 (6 bases). The CDR3 has 13 amino acids. Trimming took 2 bases from V and 2 from J, leaving 6 bases between them. Germline V gene data show CDR1 as MNHEY and CDR2 as SVGEGT. The CDR3 spells CASSYDRNYGYTF. As DNA, the CDR3 is TGTGCCAGCAGTTACGACAGGAACTATGGCTACACCTTC.

The CDR3 loop reads CASSALLTYEQYF. The CDR3 DNA reads as TGCGCCAGCAGCGCGTTATTAACCTACGAGCAGTACTTC. The chain recombines TRBV5-1 with TRBJ2-7; D uncertain. The length of the CDR3 is 13 residues. Trimming took off 4 bases at V and 2 bases at J, with 10 bases between the two ends. Germline V gene lookup returns CDR1 SGHRS and CDR2 YFSETQ.